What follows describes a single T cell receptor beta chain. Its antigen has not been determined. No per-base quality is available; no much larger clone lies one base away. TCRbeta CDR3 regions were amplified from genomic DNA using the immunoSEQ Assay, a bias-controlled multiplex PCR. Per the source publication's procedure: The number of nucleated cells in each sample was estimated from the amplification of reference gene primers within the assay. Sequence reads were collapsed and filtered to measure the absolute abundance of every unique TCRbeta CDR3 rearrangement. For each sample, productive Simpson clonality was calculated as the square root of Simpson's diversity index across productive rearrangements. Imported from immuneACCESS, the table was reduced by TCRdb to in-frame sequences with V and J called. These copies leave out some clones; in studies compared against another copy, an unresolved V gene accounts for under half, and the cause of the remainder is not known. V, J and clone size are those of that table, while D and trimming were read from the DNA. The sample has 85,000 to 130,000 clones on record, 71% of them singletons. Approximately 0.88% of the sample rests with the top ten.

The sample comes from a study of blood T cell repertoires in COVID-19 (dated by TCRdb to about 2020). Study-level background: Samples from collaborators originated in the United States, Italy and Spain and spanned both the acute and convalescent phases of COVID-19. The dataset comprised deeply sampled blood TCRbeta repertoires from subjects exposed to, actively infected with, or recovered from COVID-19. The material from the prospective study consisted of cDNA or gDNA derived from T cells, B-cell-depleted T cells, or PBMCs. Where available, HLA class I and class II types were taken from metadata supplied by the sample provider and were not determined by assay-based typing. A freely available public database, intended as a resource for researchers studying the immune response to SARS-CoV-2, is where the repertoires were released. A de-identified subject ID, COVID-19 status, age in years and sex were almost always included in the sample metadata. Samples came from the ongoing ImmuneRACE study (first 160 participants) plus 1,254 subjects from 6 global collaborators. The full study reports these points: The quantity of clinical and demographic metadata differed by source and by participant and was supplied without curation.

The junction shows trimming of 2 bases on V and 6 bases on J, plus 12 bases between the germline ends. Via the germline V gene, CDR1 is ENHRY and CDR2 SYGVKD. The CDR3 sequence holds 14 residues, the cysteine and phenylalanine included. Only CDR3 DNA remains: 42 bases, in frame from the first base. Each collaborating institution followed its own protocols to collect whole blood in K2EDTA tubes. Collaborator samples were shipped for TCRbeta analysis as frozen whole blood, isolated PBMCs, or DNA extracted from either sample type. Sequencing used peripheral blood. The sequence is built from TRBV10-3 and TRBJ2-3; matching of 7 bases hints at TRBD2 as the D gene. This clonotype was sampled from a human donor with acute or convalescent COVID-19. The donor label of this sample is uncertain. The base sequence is TGTGCCATCAGTGAGCGGGGGGCCAGGGATACGCAGTATTTT. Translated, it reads CAISERGARDTQYF.